Below are 27 T cell receptor beta chains sequenced from a single sample in a study of cytomegalovirus exposure and HLA in healthy donors. In the PCR, 60 Vbeta and 13 Jbeta primers were used. Clones were sequenced by immunoSEQ multiplex PCR, and TCRdb holds only the in-frame ones, with some missing. The sample consists of about 120,000 clones, around 74% of them appearing once. The sequencing input was PBMCs. The receptors originated from a man aged 55 to 70 in good health and CMV-seropositive.

The CDR3 nucleotides are TGTGCCAGTACTGTCAGGGGGGCAGATACGCAGTATTTT. Translated: CASTVRGADTQYF. The chain is built from TRBV19 and TRBJ2-3; a possible D gene is TRBD1 (7 bases). The germline V gene encodes CDR1 LNHDA and CDR2 SQIVND (reference sequence). The CDR3 runs to 13 residues. With 7 bases removed from V and 4 bases from J, the gap between germline ends came to 12 bases.

The rearrangement uses TRBV9 and TRBJ2-5, with 15 bases lining up with TRBD2. Germline lookup yields CDR1 SGDLS and CDR2 YYNGEE. The CDR3 loop spans 17 amino acids. The J segment lost 5 bases and the V segment lost 4 bases, leaving 9 bases of the junction unmatched. CDR3 bases: TGTGCCAGCAGCACAAGGACTAGCGGGGGGGAGATGGAGACCCAGTACTTC. This codes for CASSTRTSGGEMETQYF.

V and J are TRBV18 and TRBJ1-5, with a possible D match to TRBD1 (6 bases). This CDR3 comprises 15 residues. Trimming stripped 6 bases from V and 3 bases from J, with 15 bases between. Per the germline V gene, CDR1 is KGHSH and CDR2 is LQKENI. CDR3 DNA sequence: TGTGCCAGCTCCCTTACTGGACAGTCCAATCAGCCCCAGCATTTT. It specifies CASSLTGQSNQPQHF.

J is TRBJ2-5 and V is TRBV10-1, with 8 bases that match TRBD1. CDR1 and CDR2 from the germline V gene are WNHNN and SYGVQD (reference sequence). V lost 6 bases and J lost 3; bases outside the gene matches: 3. This CDR3 is 13 amino acids long. This chain's CDR3 is CASRGTGEETQYF. The CDR3 region has the DNA TGCGCCAGCAGGGGGACAGGCGAAGAGACCCAGTACTTC.

The genes are TRBV4-1 and TRBJ1-5; no reliable D call. Per germline, CDR1 MGHRA and CDR2 YSYEKL. Trimming stripped 4 bases from V and 6 bases from J, with 19 bases between. The CDR3 is made up of 16 amino acids. The CDR3 sequence is CASSPGGNPTSQPQHF. CDR3 bases: TGCGCCAGCAGCCCAGGAGGTAACCCAACCTCTCAGCCCCAGCATTTT.

The V call is TRBV5-6, the J call TRBJ2-1; 11 bases line up with TRBD1. The length of the CDR3 is 15 residues. J was trimmed by 6 bases and V by 3 bases; bases with no gene match: 5. CDR1 SGHDT and CDR2 YYEEEE come from the germline V gene. CDR3 DNA sequence: TGTGCCAGCAGCTCGGACAGGGGGCTTGGCAATGAGCAGTTCTTC. It encodes CASSSDRGLGNEQFF.

The rearrangement links TRBV10-3 to TRBJ1-5; D is unresolved. Germline CDR1 ENHRY, CDR2 SYGVKD. This CDR3 spans 14 amino acids. V lost 0 bases and J lost 1, with 4 bases in between. The CDR3 bases are TGTGCCATCAGTGAGTCCCGGAGCAATCAGCCCCAGCATTTT. This gives the protein CAISESRSNQPQHF.

This clone was picked up a small number of times. This chain links TRBV2 with TRBJ2-7, with 7 bases that match TRBD2. This CDR3 spans 12 amino acids. Germline CDR1 SNHLY, CDR2 FYNNEI. V lost 6 bases and J lost 2; bases outside the gene matches: 1. CDR3 in DNA: TGTGCCAGCAGCACTAGCGCCTACGAGCAGTACTTC. Protein: CASSTSAYEQYF.

This clone was seen only a few times. This chain joins TRBV7-8 and TRBJ2-3; 11 bases are a match to TRBD2. Looked up from germline, CDR1 is SGHVS and CDR2 is FQNEAQ. V was clipped by 3 bases and J by 0 bases; unmatched bases: 8. The CDR3 sequence is 18 residues long. The CDR3 sequence is CASSFSGTSGSSTDTQYF. CDR3 coding DNA: TGTGCCAGCAGCTTTTCCGGGACTAGCGGCTCTAGCACAGATACGCAGTATTTT.

The V call is TRBV6-1, the J call TRBJ1-1, with unresolved D. The CDR3 sequence is 14 residues long. V shed 3 bases and J shed 3 bases, with 11 bases lying between them. Germline V gives CDR1 MNHNS, CDR2 SASEGT. The CDR3 sequence: CASSDQVSDTEAFF. CDR3 bases: TGTGCCAGCAGTGACCAGGTTTCGGACACTGAAGCTTTCTTT.

The chain recombines TRBV2 with TRBJ2-7, with TRBD2 identical over 15 bases. The CDR3 sequence is 15 residues long. The V and J ends lost 1 base and 6 bases, in that order; junction bases with no gene match: 1. Germline V gene data show CDR1 as SNHLY and CDR2 as FYNNEI. In nucleotides, the CDR3 is TGTGCCAGCAGTGAAGGGGGACTAGCGGGGGGCGAGCAGTACTTC. It codes for CASSEGGLAGGEQYF. Together with reference TRBV2 and TRBJ2-7, the CDR3 gives the full variable domain: EPEVTQTPSHQVTQMGQEVILRCVPISNHLYFYWYRQILGQKVEFLVSFYNNEISEKSEIFDDQFSVERPDGSNFTLKIRSTKLEDSAMYFCASSEGGLAGGEQYFGPGTRLTVT.

The genes are TRBV4-1 and TRBJ2-3; 9 bases agree with TRBD1. Germline-derived CDR1 and CDR2 are MGHRA and YSYEKL. Trimming cost V 0 bases and J 2 bases; bases outside gene matches: 6. CDR3 length: 17 residues. Written as DNA, the CDR3 is TGCGCCAGCAGCCAAGATCGAGGACAGGGGTACACAGATACGCAGTATTTT. Amino acids: CASSQDRGQGYTDTQYF.

The chain links TRBV19 to TRBJ1-1; perhaps TRBD1 as D (5 bases). This CDR3 spans 14 amino acids. V was shortened by 7 bases and J by 1 base, with 13 bases between the two germline ends. CDR1 and CDR2 from the germline V gene are LNHDA and SQIVND (reference sequence). CDR3 protein: CASTGGWRNTEAFF. CDR3 sequence (DNA): TGTGCCAGTACCGGGGGGTGGCGGAACACTGAAGCTTTCTTT.

V is TRBV7-8 and J is TRBJ2-5, with TRBD2 as a possible D gene (6 bases). The CDR3 has 13 amino acids. CDR1 is SGHVS and CDR2 is FQNEAQ in the germline V gene. V gave up 4 bases and J gave up 2 bases, with 8 bases separating them. DNA for the CDR3: TGTGCCAGCAGCTGGGGAGGACAAGAGACCCAGTACTTC. Protein: CASSWGGQETQYF.

The rearrangement uses TRBV7-9 and TRBJ2-3; tentative D call: TRBD1 (6 bases). This CDR3 region has 13 residues. Germline lookup yields CDR1 SEHNR and CDR2 FQNEAQ (reference sequence). Trimming removed 5 bases from V and 12 bases from J, with 18 bases in between. The CDR3 is CASSKTDSWAQYF. The DNA of the CDR3 is TGTGCCAGCAGCAAAACGGACAGCTGGGCACAGTATTTT.

The J gene is TRBJ2-1, the V gene TRBV5-4; 7 positions match TRBD2. Germline values: CDR1 SGHNT, CDR2 YYREEE (reference sequence). CDR3 length: 13 residues. V lost 4 bases, J lost 4 bases, and 2 bases stayed unmatched. The CDR3: CASSPGGYNEQFF. The CDR3 nucleotides are TGTGCCAGCAGCCCGGGGGGATACAATGAGCAGTTCTTC.

The rearrangement links TRBV9 to TRBJ2-3; TRBD2 aligns across 7 bases. Germline V lookup: CDR1 SGDLS, CDR2 YYNGEE. The CDR3 sequence is 17 residues long. J was trimmed by 6 bases and V by 0 bases; bases with no gene match: 13. CDR3: CASSVAGDYLSSDTQYF. The CDR3 bases are TGTGCCAGCAGCGTAGCCGGGGACTACCTGAGTAGCGATACGCAGTATTTT.

The gene calls are TRBV11-2 and TRBJ1-3; D unclear. V dropped 5 bases and J dropped 4 bases, with 15 bases sitting between them. CDR1 SGHAT and CDR2 FQNNGV come from the germline V gene. CDR3 length equals 15 residues. The CDR3 loop reads CASSRERASGNTIYF. The CDR3 coding sequence is TGTGCCAGCAGCCGGGAGAGGGCGAGCGGAAACACCATATATTTT.

This sequence joins TRBV5-1 and TRBJ1-1; TRBD1 might be the D (5 bases). The germline V and J ends were trimmed by 7 bases and 1 base, with 17 bases remaining between them. CDR1 and CDR2 from the germline V gene are SGHRS and YFSETQ. This CDR3 contains 15 residues. In DNA form, the CDR3 reads TGCGCCAGCGACGGGGAGGGGAGGAAGAACACTGAAGCTTTCTTT. Residues: CASDGEGRKNTEAFF.

V usage is TRBV5-6 and J usage is TRBJ1-6, with D possibly matching TRBD1 (5 bases). Germline CDR1 reads SGHDT; CDR2 reads YYEEEE. This CDR3 comprises 15 residues. Trimming took 6 bases from V and 8 from J, leaving 18 bases between them. CDR3 residues: CASTFGGGRDSPLHF. The DNA for the CDR3 is TGTGCCAGCACCTTCGGTGGGGGGAGGGATTCACCCCTCCACTTT. Supplemented by reference TRBV5-6 and TRBJ1-6, the full variable domain reads DAGVTQSPTHLIKTRGQQVTLRCSPKSGHDTVSWYQQALGQGPQFIFQYYEEEERQRGNFPDRFSGHQFPNYSSELNVNALLLGDSALYLCASTFGGGRDSPLHFGNGTRLTVT.

The V and J genes are TRBV2 and TRBJ1-6; D gene ambiguous. Germline loops: CDR1 SNHLY, CDR2 FYNNEI. The CDR3 sequence is 12 residues long. V was clipped by 4 bases and J by 16 bases, with 14 bases between them. CDR3 in amino acids: CASSGDTRGLHF. The CDR3 DNA is TGTGCCAGCAGTGGAGACACCCGAGGGCTCCACTTT.

This chain uses TRBV4-1 with TRBJ2-7, with TRBD1 matching 8 bases. The CDR3 consists of 15 residues. Germline V gene data show CDR1 as MGHRA and CDR2 as YSYEKL. The V gene end was trimmed by 1 base and the J gene end by 4 bases; junction bases not matched to a gene: 6. CDR3 in amino acids: CASSQATGVQYEQYF. Written as DNA, the CDR3 is TGCGCCAGCAGCCAAGCGACAGGGGTGCAGTACGAGCAGTACTTC.

V gene TRBV6-1 combines with J gene TRBJ1-5, with 10 nucleotides matching TRBD1. With 5 bases clipped from V and 4 bases from J, the junction kept 5 bases outside the gene matches. Germline CDR1 reads MNHNS; CDR2 reads SASEGT. The CDR3 has 15 amino acids. CDR3 coding DNA: TGTGCCAGCAGTTTAGGGGGACAGGGGAATCAGCCCCAGCATTTT. This sequence encodes CASSLGGQGNQPQHF.

This rearrangement joins TRBV7-9 to TRBJ2-5; 7 bases match TRBD1. V was pared by 1 base and J by 4 bases, with 3 bases of the junction left unmatched. CDR3 length: 14 amino acids. Per germline, CDR1 SEHNR and CDR2 FQNEAQ (reference sequence). CDR3 sequence: CASSLGAGGETQYF. The CDR3 region has the DNA TGTGCCAGCAGCTTAGGGGCAGGGGGAGAGACCCAGTACTTC.

The J gene is TRBJ1-1, the V gene TRBV27, with TRBD1 matching 7 bases. Germline V gives CDR1 MNHEY, CDR2 SMNVEV (reference sequence). V lost 6 bases to trimming and J lost 4 bases; unmatched junction nucleotides: 2. There are 12 residues in the CDR3. CDR3: CASRHRGTEAFF. The CDR3 region has the DNA TGTGCCAGCAGACACAGGGGCACTGAAGCTTTCTTT.

The chain carries TRBV10-2 and TRBJ2-7; D may be TRBD2 (5 bases). The germline gives CDR1 WSHSY, CDR2 SAAADI. V was cut by 3 bases and J by 0 bases, with 9 bases left in between. There are 14 residues in the CDR3. The CDR3 spells CASSDGGPSYEQYF. DNA of the CDR3: TGCGCCAGCAGTGACGGCGGGCCCTCCTACGAGCAGTACTTC.

The chain carries TRBV28 and TRBJ2-1, with D perhaps TRBD2 (5 bases). Germline loops: CDR1 MDHEN, CDR2 SYDVKM. The V end was cut by 5 bases, the J end by 0 bases, with 11 bases between. CDR3 length: 15 residues. This CDR3 is CASSIEGSSYNEQFF. DNA for the CDR3: TGTGCCAGCAGTATCGAGGGTAGCTCCTACAATGAGCAGTTCTTC. Complete variable domain (other parts from reference TRBV28 and TRBJ2-1): DVKVTQSSRYLVKRTGEKVFLECVQDMDHENMFWYRQDPGLGLRLIYFSYDVKMKEKGDIPEGYSVSREKKERFSLILESASTNQTSMYLCASSIEGSSYNEQFFGPGTRLTVL.